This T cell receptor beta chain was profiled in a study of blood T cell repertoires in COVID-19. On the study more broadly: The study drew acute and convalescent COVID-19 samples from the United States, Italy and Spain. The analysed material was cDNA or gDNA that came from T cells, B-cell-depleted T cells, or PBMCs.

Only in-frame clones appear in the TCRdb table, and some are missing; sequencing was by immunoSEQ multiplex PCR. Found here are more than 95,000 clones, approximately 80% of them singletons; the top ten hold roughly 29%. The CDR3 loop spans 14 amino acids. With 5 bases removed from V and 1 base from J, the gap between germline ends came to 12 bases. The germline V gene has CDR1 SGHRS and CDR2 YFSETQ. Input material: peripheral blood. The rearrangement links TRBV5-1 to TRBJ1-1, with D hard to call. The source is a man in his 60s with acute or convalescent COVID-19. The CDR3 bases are TGCGCCAGCAGGCTGGCAGGCCCGAACACTGAAGCTTTCTTT. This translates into CASRLAGPNTEAFF. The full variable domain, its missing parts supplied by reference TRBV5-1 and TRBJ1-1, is KAGVTQTPRYLIKTRGQQVTLSCSPISGHRSVSWYQQTPGQGLQFLFEYFSETQRNKGNFPGRFSGRQFSNSRSEMNVSTLELGDSALYLCASRLAGPNTEAFFGQGTRLTVV.